This TCR beta chain was sequenced in a study of siplizumab effects on memory and regulatory T cells. Some clones are missing from TCRdb's copy, which holds only in-frame ones; the method was immunoSEQ multiplex PCR. The table has roughly 100,000 clones, 90% to 95% seen once. Worth noting for this clone: Its target is unknown.

Trimming cost V 3 bases and J 0 bases; bases outside gene matches: 1. This CDR3 spans 15 amino acids. The germline V gene encodes CDR1 WNHNN and CDR2 SYGVQD (reference sequence). Findings of the study overall: Naive T cells seemed more diverse than memory cells and seemed major alloresponse contributors. With siplizumab, cumulative frequency of CD4+ memory-derived alloreactive sequences dropped significantly. Proliferating Tregs in siplizumab cultures were never verified as suppressive.

The sequencing sample was made of CD8+ T cells sorted from blood. This clonotype was obtained from a human donor in good health. J is TRBJ2-7 and V is TRBV10-1, with 11 positions matching TRBD2. The CDR3 nucleotides are TGCGCCAGCAGTGAAGGGACTAGCGGCTCCTACGAGCAGTACTTC. It codes for CASSEGTSGSYEQYF.